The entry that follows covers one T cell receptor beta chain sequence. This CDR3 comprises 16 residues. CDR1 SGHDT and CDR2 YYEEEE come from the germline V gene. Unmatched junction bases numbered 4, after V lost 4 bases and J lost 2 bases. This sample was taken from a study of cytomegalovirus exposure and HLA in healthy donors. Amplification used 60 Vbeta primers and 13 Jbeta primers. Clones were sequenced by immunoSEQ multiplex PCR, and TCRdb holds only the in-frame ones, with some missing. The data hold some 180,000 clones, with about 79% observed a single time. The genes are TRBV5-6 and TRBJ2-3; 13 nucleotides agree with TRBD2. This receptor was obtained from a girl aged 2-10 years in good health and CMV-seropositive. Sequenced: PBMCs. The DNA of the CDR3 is TGTGCCAGCAGCCCGGGACTAGCGGGATCCACAGATACGCAGTATTTT. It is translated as CASSPGLAGSTDTQYF.